This T cell receptor (beta chain) derives from a study of blood T cell repertoires in COVID-19. Study information: Nucleic acid was either cDNA or gDNA, and it came from T cells, B-cell-depleted T cells, or PBMCs.

The protocol was immunoSEQ multiplex PCR, while the TCRdb copy is restricted to in-frame clones and leaves out a portion. Here the sample spans about 200,000 clones, about 83% being singletons. This CDR3 contains 16 residues. Germline CDR1 and CDR2: MNHEY and SVGAGI. Trimming removed 2 bases from V and 2 bases from J; junction bases left unmatched: 4. Participant-given clinical history determined each cohort assignment. The sequencing input was PBMCs or T cells enriched from blood (not recorded which). The V call is TRBV6-5, the J call TRBJ1-2, with 11 bases that match TRBD1. The sequence derives from a man aged 35 to 55 with acute COVID-19. The CDR3: CASSYGDRGGNYGYTF. The CDR3 DNA follows: TGTGCCAGCAGTTACGGGGACAGGGGGGGGAACTATGGCTACACCTTC.